This TCR beta chain came from a study of blood T cell repertoires in COVID-19. Repertoires were generated with immunoSEQ multiplex PCR, while TCRdb's copy carries only in-frame clones and drops some. Of under 130,000 clones in the sample, about four fifths were seen once. The CDR3 consists of 15 residues. Germline V gene lookup returns CDR1 LGHNA and CDR2 YSLEER. Trimming at V came to 5 bases and at J to 3 bases, leaving 9 bases not matched to a gene. Sequenced input: peripheral blood. The origin of this receptor is a woman in her 70s with acute or convalescent COVID-19. V is TRBV4-3 and J is TRBJ2-5; 7 bases line up with TRBD2. The CDR3 DNA reads as TGCGCCAGCAGCAAAGGAGGGACTATGGAAGAGACCCAGTACTTC. Protein product: CASSKGGTMEETQYF.